This T cell receptor (beta chain) appears in the sequencing data of a study of blood T cell repertoires in COVID-19. Study context: In each case, the material was cDNA or gDNA derived from T cells, B-cell-depleted T cells, or PBMCs.

This clone occurred a few times. The CDR3 is 11 residues long. V lost 7 bases and J lost 6, with 10 bases in between. Per germline, CDR1 SNHLY and CDR2 FYNNEI. Produced via immunoSEQ multiplex PCR; TCRdb's table is partial and in-frame only. The sample includes about 84,000 clones, roughly 96% of them seen just once. This sequence was found in a human donor with active COVID-19. The donor label of this sample is uncertain. This sequence joins TRBV2 and TRBJ2-7; D is perhaps TRBD2 (6 bases). Sequenced input: peripheral blood. The CDR3 sequence: CASNGLIEQYF. The DNA for the CDR3 is TGTGCCAGCAATGGACTAATCGAGCAGTACTTC.